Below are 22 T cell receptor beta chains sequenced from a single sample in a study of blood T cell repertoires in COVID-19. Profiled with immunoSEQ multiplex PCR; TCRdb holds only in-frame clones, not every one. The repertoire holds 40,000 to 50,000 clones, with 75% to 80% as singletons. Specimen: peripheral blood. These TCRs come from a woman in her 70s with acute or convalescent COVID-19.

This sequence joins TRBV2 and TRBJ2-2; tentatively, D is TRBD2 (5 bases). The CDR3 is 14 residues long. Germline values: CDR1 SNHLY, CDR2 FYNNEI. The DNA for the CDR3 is TGTGCTACCCGGGGAGACGGGAACACCGGGGAGCTGTTTTTT. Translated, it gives CATRGDGNTGELFF. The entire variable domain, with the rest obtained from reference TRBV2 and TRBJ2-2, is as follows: EPEVTQTPSHQVTQMGQEVILRCVPISNHLYFYWYRQILGQKVEFLVSFYNNEISEKSEIFDDQFSVERPDGSNFTLKIRSTKLEDSAMYFCATRGDGNTGELFFGEGSRLTVL.

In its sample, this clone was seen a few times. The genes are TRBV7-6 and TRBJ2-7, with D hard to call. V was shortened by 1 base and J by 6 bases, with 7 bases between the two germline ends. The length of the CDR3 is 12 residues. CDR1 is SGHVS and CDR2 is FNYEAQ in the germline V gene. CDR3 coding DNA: TGTGCCAGCAGCTTAGGAAGCCTCGAGCAGTACTTC. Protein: CASSLGSLEQYF.

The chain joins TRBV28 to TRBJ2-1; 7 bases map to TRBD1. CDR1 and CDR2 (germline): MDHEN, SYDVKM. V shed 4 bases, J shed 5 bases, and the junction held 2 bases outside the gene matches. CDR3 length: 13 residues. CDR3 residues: CASSSGQNNEQFF. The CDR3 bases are TGTGCCAGCAGTTCGGGACAGAACAATGAGCAGTTCTTC.

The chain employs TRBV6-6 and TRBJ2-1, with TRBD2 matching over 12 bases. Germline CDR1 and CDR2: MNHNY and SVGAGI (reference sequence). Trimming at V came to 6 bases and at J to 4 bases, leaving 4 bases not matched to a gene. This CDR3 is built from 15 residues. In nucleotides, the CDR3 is TGTGCCAGCAGGCGACTAGCGGGGGATTACAATGAGCAGTTCTTC. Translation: CASRRLAGDYNEQFF.

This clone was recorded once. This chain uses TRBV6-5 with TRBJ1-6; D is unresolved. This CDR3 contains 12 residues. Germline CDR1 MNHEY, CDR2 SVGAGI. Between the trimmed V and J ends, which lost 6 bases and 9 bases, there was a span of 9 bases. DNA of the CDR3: TGTGCCAGCAGCCTACCTTCTTCACCCCTCCACTTT. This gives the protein CASSLPSSPLHF.

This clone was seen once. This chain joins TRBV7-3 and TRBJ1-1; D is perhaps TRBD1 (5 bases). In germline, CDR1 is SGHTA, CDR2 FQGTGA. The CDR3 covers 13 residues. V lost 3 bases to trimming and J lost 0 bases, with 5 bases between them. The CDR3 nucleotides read TGTGCCAGCAGCTTGACAGTGAACACTGAAGCTTTCTTT. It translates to CASSLTVNTEAFF. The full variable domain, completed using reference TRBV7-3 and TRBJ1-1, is GAGVSQTPSNKVTEKGKYVELRCDPISGHTALYWYRQSLGQGPEFLIYFQGTGAADDSGLPNDRFFAVRPEGSVSTLKIQRTERGDSAVYLCASSLTVNTEAFFGQGTRLTVV.

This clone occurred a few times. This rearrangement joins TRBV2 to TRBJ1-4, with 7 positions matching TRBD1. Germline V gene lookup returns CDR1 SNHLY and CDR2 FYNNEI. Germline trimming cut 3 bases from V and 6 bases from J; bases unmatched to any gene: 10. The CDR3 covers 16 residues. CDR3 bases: TGTGCCAGCAGTGAGTTTCTAGACAGGGTCGATGAAAAACTGTTTTTT. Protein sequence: CASSEFLDRVDEKLFF.

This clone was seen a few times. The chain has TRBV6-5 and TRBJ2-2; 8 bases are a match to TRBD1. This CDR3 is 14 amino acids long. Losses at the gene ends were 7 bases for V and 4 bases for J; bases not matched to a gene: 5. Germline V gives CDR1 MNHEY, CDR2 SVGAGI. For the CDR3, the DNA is TGTGCCAGCACTTGGGACAGGATCACCGGGGAGCTGTTTTTT. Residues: CASTWDRITGELFF.

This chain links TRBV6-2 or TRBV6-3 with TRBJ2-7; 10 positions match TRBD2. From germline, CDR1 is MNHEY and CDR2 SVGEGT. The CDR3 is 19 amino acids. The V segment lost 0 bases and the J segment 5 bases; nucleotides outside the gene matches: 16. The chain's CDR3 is CASSYSRWLAGAPKHEQYF. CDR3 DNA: TGTGCCAGCAGTTACTCACGCTGGCTAGCGGGAGCCCCTAAACACGAGCAGTACTTC.

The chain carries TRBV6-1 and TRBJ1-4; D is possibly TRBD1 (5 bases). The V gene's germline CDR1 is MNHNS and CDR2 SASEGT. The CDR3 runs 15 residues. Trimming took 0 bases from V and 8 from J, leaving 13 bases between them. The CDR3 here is CASSEANRRTEKLFF. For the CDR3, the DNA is TGTGCCAGCAGTGAAGCCAACAGGAGAACAGAAAAACTGTTTTTT.

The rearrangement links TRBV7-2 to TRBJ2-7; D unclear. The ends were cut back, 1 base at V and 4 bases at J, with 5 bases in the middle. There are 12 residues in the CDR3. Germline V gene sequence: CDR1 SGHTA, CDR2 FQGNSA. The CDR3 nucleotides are TGTGCCAGCAGCTTAGAACGGTACGAGCAGTACTTC. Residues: CASSLERYEQYF. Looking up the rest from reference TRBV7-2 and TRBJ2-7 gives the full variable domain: GAGVSQSPSNKVTEKGKDVELRCDPISGHTALYWYRQSLGQGLEFLIYFQGNSAPDKSGLPSDRFSAERTGGSVSTLTIQRTQQEDSAVYLCASSLERYEQYFGPGTRLTVT.

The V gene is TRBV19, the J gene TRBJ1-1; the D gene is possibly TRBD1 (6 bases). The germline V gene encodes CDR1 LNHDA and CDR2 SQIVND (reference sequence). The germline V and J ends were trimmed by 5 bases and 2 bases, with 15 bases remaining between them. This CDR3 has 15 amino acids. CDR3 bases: TGTGCCAGTAGTGCACCGGGACAAGTAAACACTGAAGCTTTCTTT. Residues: CASSAPGQVNTEAFF.

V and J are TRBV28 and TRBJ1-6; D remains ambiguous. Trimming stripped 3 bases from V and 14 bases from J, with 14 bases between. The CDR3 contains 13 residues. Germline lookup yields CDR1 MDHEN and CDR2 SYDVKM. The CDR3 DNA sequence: TGTGCCAGCAGTTTCCGCAGGCGGGTTACCCTCCACTTT. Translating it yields CASSFRRRVTLHF. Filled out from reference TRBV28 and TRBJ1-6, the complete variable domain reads DVKVTQSSRYLVKRTGEKVFLECVQDMDHENMFWYRQDPGLGLRLIYFSYDVKMKEKGDIPEGYSVSREKKERFSLILESASTNQTSMYLCASSFRRRVTLHFGNGTRLTVT.

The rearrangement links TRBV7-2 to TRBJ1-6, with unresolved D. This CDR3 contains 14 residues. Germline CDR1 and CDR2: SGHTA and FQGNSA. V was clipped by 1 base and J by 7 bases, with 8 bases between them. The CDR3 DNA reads TGTGCCAGCAGCTTAGTTAACAGAAATTCACCCCTCCACTTT. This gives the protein CASSLVNRNSPLHF.

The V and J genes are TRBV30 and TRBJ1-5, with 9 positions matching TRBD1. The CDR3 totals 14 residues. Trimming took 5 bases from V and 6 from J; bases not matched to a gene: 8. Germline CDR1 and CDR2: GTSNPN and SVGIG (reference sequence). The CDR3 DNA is TGTGCCTGGGGGGGGACAGGGAGGAGTCAGCCCCAGCATTTT. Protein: CAWGGTGRSQPQHF.

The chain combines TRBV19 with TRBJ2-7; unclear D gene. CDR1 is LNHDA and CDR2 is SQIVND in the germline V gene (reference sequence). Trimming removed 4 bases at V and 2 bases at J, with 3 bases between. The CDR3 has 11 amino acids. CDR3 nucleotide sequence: TGTGCCAGTAGTAACACCTACGAGCAGTACTTC. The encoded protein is CASSNTYEQYF. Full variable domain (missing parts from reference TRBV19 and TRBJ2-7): DGGITQSPKYLFRKEGQNVTLSCEQNLNHDAMYWYRQDPGQGLRLIYYSQIVNDFQKGDIAEGYSVSREKKESFPLTVTSAQKNPTAFYLCASSNTYEQYFGPGTRLTVT.

CDR3 residues: CASSSQGPNTIYF. CDR3 nucleotide sequence: TGTGCCAGCAGTTCACAGGGACCAAACACCATATATTTT. The chain links TRBV12-3 or TRBV12-4 to TRBJ1-3; possible D gene TRBD1, 6 bases. Trimming cost V 4 bases and J 6 bases, with 10 bases left between them. The CDR3 contains 13 residues.

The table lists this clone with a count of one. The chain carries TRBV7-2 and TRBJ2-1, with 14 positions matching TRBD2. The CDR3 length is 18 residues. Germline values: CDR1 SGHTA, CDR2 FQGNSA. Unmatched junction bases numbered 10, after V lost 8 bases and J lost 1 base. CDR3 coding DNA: TGTGCCAGCGGTGTGACTAGCGGGGGGGCTGGGTCCTACAATGAGCAGTTCTTC. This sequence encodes CASGVTSGGAGSYNEQFF. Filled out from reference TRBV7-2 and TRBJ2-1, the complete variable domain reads GAGVSQSPSNKVTEKGKDVELRCDPISGHTALYWYRQSLGQGLEFLIYFQGNSAPDKSGLPSDRFSAERTGGSVSTLTIQRTQQEDSAVYLCASGVTSGGAGSYNEQFFGPGTRLTVL.

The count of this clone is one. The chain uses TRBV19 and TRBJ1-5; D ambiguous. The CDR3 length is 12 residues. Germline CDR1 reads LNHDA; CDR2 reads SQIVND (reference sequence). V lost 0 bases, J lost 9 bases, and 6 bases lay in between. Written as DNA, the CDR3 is TGTGCCAGTAGTATAGATGGGCGGCCCCAGCATTTT. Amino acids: CASSIDGRPQHF.

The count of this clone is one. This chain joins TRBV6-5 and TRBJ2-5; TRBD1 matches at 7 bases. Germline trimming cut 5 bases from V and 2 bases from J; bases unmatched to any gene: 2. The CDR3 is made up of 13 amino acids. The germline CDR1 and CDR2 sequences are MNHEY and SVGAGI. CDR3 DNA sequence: TGTGCCAGCAGTCTACAGGGGCAAGAGACCCAGTACTTC. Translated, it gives CASSLQGQETQYF.

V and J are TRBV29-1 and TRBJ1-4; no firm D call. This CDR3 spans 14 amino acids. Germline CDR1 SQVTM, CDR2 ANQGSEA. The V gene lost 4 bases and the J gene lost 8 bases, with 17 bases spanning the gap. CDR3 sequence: CSVGERTLREKLFF. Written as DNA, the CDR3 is TGCAGCGTTGGGGAGCGGACTCTGAGGGAAAAACTGTTTTTT.

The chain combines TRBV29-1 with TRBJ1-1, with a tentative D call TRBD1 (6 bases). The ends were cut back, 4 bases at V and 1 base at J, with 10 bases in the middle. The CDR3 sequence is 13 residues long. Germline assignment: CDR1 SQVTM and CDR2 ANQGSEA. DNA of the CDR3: TGCAGCGTTGTACGACAGGCGAACACTGAAGCTTTCTTT. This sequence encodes CSVVRQANTEAFF.